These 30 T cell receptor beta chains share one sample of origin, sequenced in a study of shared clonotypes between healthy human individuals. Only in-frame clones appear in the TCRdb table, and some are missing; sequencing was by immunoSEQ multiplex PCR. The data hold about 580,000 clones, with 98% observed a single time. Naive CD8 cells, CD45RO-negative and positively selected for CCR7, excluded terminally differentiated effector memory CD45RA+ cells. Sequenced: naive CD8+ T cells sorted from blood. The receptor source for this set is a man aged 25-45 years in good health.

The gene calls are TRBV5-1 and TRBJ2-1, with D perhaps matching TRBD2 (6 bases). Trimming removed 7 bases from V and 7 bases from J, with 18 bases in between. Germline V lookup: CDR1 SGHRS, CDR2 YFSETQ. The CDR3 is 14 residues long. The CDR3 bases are TGCGCCAGCTTCCAGGGACGTGGGGGGAATGAGCAGTTCTTC. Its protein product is CASFQGRGGNEQFF. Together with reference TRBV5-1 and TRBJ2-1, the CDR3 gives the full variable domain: KAGVTQTPRYLIKTRGQQVTLSCSPISGHRSVSWYQQTPGQGLQFLFEYFSETQRNKGNFPGRFSGRQFSNSRSEMNVSTLELGDSALYLCASFQGRGGNEQFFGPGTRLTVL.

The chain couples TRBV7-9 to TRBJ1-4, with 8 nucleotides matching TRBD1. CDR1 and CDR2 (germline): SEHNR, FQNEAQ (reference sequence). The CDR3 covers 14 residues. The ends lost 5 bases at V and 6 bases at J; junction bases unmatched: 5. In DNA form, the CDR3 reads TGTGCCAGCAGCCCAGACAGGGGTGATGAAAAACTGTTTTTT. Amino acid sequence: CASSPDRGDEKLFF. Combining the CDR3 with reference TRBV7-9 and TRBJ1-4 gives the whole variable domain DTGVSQNPRHKITKRGQNVTFRCDPISEHNRLYWYRQTLGQGPEFLTYFQNEAQLEKSRLLSDRFSAERPKGSFSTLEIQRTEQGDSAMYLCASSPDRGDEKLFFGSGTQLSVL.

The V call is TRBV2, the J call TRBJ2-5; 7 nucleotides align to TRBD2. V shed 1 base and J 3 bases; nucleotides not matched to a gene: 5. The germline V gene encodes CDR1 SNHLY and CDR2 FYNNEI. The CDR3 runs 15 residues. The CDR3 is CASSEVTSSKETQYF. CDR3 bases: TGTGCCAGCAGTGAAGTGACTAGCAGCAAAGAGACCCAGTACTTC.

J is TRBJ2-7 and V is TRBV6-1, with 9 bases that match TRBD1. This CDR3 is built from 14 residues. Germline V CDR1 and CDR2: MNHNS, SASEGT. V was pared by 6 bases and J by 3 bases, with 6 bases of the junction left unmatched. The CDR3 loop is CASRWTGVDYEQYF. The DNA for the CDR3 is TGTGCCAGCAGATGGACAGGGGTTGACTACGAGCAGTACTTC.

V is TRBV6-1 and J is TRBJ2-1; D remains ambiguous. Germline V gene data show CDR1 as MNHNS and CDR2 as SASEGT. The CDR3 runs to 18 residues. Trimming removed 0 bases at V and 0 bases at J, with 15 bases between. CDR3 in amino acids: CASSEARNRYSSYNEQFF. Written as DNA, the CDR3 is TGTGCCAGCAGTGAAGCACGGAATAGGTATAGCTCCTACAATGAGCAGTTCTTC.

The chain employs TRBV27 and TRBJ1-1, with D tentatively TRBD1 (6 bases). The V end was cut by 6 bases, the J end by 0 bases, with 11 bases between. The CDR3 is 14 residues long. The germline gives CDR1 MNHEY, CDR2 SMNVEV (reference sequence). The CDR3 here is CASSSGTMNTEAFF. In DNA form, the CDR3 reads TGTGCCAGCAGCTCCGGGACAATGAACACTGAAGCTTTCTTT.

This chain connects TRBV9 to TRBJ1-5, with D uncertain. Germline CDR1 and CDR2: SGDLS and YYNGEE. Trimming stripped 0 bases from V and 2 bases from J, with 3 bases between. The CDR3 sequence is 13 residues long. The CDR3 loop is CASSVAGNQPQHF. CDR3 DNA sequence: TGTGCCAGCAGCGTAGCTGGCAATCAGCCCCAGCATTTT.

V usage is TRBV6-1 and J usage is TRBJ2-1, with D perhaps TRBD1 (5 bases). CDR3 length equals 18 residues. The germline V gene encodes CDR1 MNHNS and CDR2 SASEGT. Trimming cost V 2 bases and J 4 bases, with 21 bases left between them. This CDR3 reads CASSEYSRAPGQYNEQFF. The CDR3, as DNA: TGTGCCAGCAGTGAATATTCCAGGGCCCCAGGTCAATACAATGAGCAGTTCTTC.

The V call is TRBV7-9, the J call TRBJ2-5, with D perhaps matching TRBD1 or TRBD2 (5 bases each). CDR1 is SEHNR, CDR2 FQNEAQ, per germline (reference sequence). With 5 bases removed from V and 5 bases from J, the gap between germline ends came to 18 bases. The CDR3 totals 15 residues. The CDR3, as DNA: TGTGCCAGCAGCAGCCCTAGGGACCCTAGGGAGACCCAGTACTTC. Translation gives CASSSPRDPRETQYF.

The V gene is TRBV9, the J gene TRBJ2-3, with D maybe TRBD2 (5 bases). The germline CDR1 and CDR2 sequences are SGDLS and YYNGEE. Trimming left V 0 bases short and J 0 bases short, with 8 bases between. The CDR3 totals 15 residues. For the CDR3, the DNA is TGTGCCAGCAGCGTAGTGGCGGGTAGCACAGATACGCAGTATTTT. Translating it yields CASSVVAGSTDTQYF.

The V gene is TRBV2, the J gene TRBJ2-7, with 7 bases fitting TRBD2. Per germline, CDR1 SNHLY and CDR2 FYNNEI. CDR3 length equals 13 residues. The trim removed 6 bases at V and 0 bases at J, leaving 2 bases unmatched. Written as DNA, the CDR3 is TGTGCCAGCAGGGGGGGGAACTCCTACGAGCAGTACTTC. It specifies CASRGGNSYEQYF.

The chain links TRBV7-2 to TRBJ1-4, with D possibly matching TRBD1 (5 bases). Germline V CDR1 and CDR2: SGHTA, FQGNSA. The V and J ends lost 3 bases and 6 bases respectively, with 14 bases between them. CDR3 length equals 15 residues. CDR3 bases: TGTGCCAGCAGCTTGGGGCCGGGTCTTGATGAAAAACTGTTTTTT. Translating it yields CASSLGPGLDEKLFF.

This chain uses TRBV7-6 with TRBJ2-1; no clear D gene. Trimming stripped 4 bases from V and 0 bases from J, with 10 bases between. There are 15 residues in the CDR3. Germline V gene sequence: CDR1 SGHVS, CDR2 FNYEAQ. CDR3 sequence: CASSSPLSSYNEQFF. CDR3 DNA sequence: TGTGCCAGCAGCTCTCCGTTGAGCTCCTACAATGAGCAGTTCTTC.

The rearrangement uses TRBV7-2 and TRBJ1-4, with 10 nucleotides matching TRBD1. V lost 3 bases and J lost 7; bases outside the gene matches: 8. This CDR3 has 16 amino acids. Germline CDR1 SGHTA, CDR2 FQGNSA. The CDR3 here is CASSLGTGEEGEKLFF. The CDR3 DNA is TGTGCCAGCAGCTTGGGGACAGGGGAGGAAGGTGAAAAACTGTTTTTT. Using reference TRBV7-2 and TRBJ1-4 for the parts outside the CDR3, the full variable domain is GAGVSQSPSNKVTEKGKDVELRCDPISGHTALYWYRQSLGQGLEFLIYFQGNSAPDKSGLPSDRFSAERTGGSVSTLTIQRTQQEDSAVYLCASSLGTGEEGEKLFFGSGTQLSVL.

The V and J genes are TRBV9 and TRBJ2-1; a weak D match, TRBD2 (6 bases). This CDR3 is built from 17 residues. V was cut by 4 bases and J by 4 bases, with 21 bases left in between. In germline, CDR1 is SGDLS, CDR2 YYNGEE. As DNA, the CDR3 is TGTGCCAGCAGCTCATCCCCGCGGGACTCTAGGTACAATGAGCAGTTCTTC. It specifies CASSSSPRDSRYNEQFF.

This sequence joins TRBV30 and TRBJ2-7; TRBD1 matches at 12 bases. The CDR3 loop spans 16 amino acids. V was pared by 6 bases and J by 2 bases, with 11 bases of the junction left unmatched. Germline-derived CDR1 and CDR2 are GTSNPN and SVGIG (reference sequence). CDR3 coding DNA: TGTGCCTGCCGGGACAGGGGGCCCAAATCAACCTACGAGCAGTACTTC. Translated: CACRDRGPKSTYEQYF.

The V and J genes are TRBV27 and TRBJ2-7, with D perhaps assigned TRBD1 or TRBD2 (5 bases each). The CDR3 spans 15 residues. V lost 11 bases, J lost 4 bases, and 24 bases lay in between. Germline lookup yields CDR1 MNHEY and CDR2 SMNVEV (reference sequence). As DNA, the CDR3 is TGTGCCGTCTCAAGGGGCGCTGGGGGAGAATACGAGCAGTACTTC. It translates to CAVSRGAGGEYEQYF.

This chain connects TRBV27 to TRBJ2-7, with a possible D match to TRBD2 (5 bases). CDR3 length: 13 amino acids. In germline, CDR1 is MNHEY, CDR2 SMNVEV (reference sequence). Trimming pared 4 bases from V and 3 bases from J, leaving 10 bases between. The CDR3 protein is CASSYAAGYEQYF. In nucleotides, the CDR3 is TGTGCCAGCAGTTATGCGGCGGGCTACGAGCAGTACTTC.

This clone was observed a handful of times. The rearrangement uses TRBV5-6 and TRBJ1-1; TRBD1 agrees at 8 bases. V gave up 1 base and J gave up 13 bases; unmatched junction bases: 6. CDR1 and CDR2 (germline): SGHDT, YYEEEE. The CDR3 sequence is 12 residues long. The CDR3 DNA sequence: TGTGCCAGCAGCTTGTTGGCAGGGGGCCTTTTCTTT. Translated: CASSLLAGGLFF.

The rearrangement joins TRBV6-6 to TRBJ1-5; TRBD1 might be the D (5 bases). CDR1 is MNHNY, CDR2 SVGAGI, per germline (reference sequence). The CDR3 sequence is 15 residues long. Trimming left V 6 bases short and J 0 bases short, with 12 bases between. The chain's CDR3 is CASSPGGDSNQPQHF. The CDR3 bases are TGTGCCAGCAGCCCCGGGGGTGATAGCAATCAGCCCCAGCATTTT.

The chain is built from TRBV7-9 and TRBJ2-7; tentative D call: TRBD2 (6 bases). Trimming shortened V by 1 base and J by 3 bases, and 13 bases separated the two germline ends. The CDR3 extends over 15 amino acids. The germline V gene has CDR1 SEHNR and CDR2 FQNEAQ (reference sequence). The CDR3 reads CASSLEERALYEQYF. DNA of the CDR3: TGTGCCAGCAGCTTAGAGGAGCGGGCCCTCTACGAGCAGTACTTC.

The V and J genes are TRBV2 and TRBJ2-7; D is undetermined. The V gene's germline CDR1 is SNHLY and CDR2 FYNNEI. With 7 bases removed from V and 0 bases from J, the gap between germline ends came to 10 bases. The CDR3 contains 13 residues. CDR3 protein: CASIAAISYEQYF. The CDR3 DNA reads TGTGCCAGCATTGCGGCTATCTCCTACGAGCAGTACTTC.

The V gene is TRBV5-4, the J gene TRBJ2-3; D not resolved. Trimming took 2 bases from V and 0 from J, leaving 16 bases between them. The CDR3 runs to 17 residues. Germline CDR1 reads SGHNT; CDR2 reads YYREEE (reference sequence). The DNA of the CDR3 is TGTGCCAGCAGCTTAAAGGCCCTTCCGCCCAGCACAGATACGCAGTATTTT. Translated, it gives CASSLKALPPSTDTQYF.

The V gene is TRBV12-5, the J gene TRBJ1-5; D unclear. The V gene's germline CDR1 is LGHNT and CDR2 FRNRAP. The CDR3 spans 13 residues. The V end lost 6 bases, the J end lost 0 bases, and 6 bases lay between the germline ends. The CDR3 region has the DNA TGTGCTAGTGGAAGAAATAGCAATCAGCCCCAGCATTTT. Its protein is CASGRNSNQPQHF.

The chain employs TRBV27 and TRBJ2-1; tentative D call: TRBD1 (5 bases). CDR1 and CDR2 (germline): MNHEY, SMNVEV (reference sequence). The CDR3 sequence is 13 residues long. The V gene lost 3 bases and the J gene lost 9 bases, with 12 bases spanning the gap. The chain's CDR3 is CASSLSGYGEQFF. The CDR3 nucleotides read TGTGCCAGCAGTTTGTCAGGGTACGGTGAGCAGTTCTTC.

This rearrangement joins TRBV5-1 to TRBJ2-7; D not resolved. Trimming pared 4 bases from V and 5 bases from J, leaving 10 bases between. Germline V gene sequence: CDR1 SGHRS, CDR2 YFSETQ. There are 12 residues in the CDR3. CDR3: CASSTVGNEQYF. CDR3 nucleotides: TGCGCCAGCAGCACTGTGGGGAACGAGCAGTACTTC.

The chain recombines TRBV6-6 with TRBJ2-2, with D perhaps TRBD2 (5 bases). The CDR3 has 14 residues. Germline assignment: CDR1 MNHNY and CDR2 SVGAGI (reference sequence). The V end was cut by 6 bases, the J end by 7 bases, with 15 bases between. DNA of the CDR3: TGTGCCAGCAGGGACCGAGGGTACGGCGGGGAGCTGTTTTTT. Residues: CASRDRGYGGELFF.

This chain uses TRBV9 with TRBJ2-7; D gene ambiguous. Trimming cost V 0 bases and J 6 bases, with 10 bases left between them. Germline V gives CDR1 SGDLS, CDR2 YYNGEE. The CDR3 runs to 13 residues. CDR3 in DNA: TGTGCCAGCAGCGTAGACGACATCGTCGAGCAGTACTTC. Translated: CASSVDDIVEQYF.

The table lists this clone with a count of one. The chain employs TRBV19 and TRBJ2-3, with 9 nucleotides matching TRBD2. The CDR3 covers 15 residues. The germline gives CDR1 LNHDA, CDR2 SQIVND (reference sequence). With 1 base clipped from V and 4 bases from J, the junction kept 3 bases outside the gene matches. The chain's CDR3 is CASSIVAGVSDTQYF. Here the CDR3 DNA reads TGTGCCAGTAGTATAGTAGCGGGAGTGTCAGATACGCAGTATTTT.

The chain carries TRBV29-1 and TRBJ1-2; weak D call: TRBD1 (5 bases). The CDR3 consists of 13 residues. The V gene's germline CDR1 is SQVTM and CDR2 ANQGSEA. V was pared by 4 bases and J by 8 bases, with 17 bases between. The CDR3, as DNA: TGCAGCGTTGTCTTTGGGGCAGGGCCCGGCTACACCTTC. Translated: CSVVFGAGPGYTF.